This TCR beta chain is from a study of blood T cells in healthy people across ages. Study at large: Roughly one uniquely barcoded beta molecule per two T cells was captured.

Sample-barcoded 5' priming and a J-beta primer mix drove a second PCR of roughly 6 to 12 cycles. TCRdb redid the calling of the 5' RACE reads with MiXCR, one entry per CDR3 protein. The table has 600,000 or so distinct CDR3 sequences, about 30% seen once. The CDR3 sequence is 14 residues long. The germline gives CDR1 MNHEY, CDR2 SMNVEV (reference sequence). Losses at the gene ends were 4 bases for V and 2 bases for J; bases not matched to a gene: 4. This clonotype was counted between two and nine times. A read error may be the cause here, since a much bigger clone is one base away. V and J are TRBV27 and TRBJ2-7, with 8 nucleotides matching TRBD1. The receptor's source is an elderly woman in good health. Sequenced material: blood. Here the CDR3 DNA reads TGTGCCAGCAGTTCGACAGGGGCGACCTACGAGCAGTACTTC. Encoded protein: CASSSTGATYEQYF.